The rows below give T cell receptor beta chains drawn from one sample of a study of T cells in Graves' hyperthyroidism and ophthalmopathy. TCRdb itself ran the multiplex PCR reads through MiXCR, one entry per CDR3 protein. The repertoire holds hundreds of thousands of distinct CDR3 sequences, with 35% to 40% as singletons. The specimen was blood. The receptors stem from a man aged 18 to 29 with Graves' hyperthyroidism. Each CDR3 is given with its conserved first and last residue. D genes are given only for firm matches. Part of the rows lack a size; the others show once, few, many or a class for expanded clones.

>TRBJ1-5|17|TRBD1|TRBV19|.
CASTDYRGSYSNQPQHF
TGTGCCAGTACCGATTACAGGGGGTCCTATAGCAATCAGCCCCAGCATTTT
>TRBJ1-1|14|.|TRBV29-1|many
CSVEAGGSGTEAFF
TGCAGCGTTGAAGCTGGGGGTTCTGGGACTGAAGCTTTCTTT
>TRBJ2-7|10|.|TRBV29-1|few
CSAVYYEQYF
TGCAGCGCTGTTTACTACGAGCAGTACTTC
>TRBJ1-1|12|.|TRBV2|few
CASGRGLGEAFF
TGTGCCAGCGGCCGGGGGTTAGGAGAAGCTTTCTTT
>TRBJ2-7|12|.|TRBV14|few
CASSHVPYEQYF
TGTGCCAGCAGTCACGTCCCCTACGAGCAGTACTTC
>TRBJ2-7|16|TRBD2|TRBV4-3|.
CASSQEGGNRSYEQYF
TGCGCCAGCAGCCAAGAGGGAGGGAATCGGTCCTACGAGCAGTACTTC
>TRBJ1-5|15|.|TRBV19|.
CASSLGFQGNQPQHF
TGTGCCAGCAGTTTGGGATTTCAGGGGAATCAGCCCCAGCATTTT
>TRBJ1-4|11|.|TRBV19|.
CASLSKEKLFF
TGTGCCAGTCTCTCGAAGGAAAAACTGTTTTTT
>TRBJ1-5|13|.|TRBV6-5|many
CASSGSSNQPQHF
TGTGCCAGCAGTGGAAGTAGCAATCAGCCCCAGCATTTT
>TRBJ2-5|16|TRBD2|TRBV9|few
CASSDEIGGVEETQYF
TGTGCCAGCAGCGATGAAATTGGGGGGGTAGAGGAGACCCAGTACTTC
>TRBJ2-7|14|.|TRBV10-3|.
CAISQQGGPPEQYF
TGTGCCATCAGCCAACAGGGAGGGCCTCCCGAGCAGTACTTC
>TRBJ2-5|14|.|TRBV7-6|.
CASSQDTPGETQYF
TGTGCCAGCAGTCAGGACACCCCAGGGGAGACCCAGTACTTC
>TRBJ1-6|15|.|TRBV2|.
CASKAAGDYNSPLHF
TGTGCCAGCAAGGCGGCAGGAGACTATAATTCACCCCTCCACTTT
>TRBJ1-6|13|TRBD1|TRBV20-1|.
CSARGTQGQIGHF
TGCAGTGCAAGAGGGACTCAGGGACAGATCGGCCACTTT
>TRBJ2-7|15|TRBD2|TRBV11-2|.
CASSPGGGAFYEQYF
TGTGCCAGCAGCCCCGGGGGAGGGGCCTTCTACGAGCAGTACTTC
>TRBJ2-7|13|TRBD1|TRBV29-1|.
CSVRGTGGHEQYF
TGCAGCGTTAGAGGGACAGGGGGCCACGAGCAGTACTTC
>TRBJ2-5|13|TRBD2|TRBV12-3/TRBV12-4|.
CASGKVAGETQYF
TGTGCCAGCGGAAAAGTAGCGGGGGAGACCCAGTACTTC
>TRBJ2-7|18|TRBD2|TRBV11-2|.
CASSWGGLADHGSYEQYF
TGTGCCAGCAGCTGGGGGGGACTAGCGGACCACGGTTCCTACGAGCAGTACTTC
>TRBJ2-7|15|TRBD1|TRBV10-2|many
CASSDQTGGPYEQYF
TGCGCCAGCAGTGACCAGACAGGGGGACCCTACGAGCAGTACTTC
>TRBJ1-1|11|.|TRBV25-1|many
CASSEDNEAFF
TGTGCCAGCAGTGAAGATAATGAAGCTTTCTTT
>TRBJ1-1|15|.|TRBV6-7|few
CASRITPVMNTEAFF
TGTGCCAGCAGAATTACACCCGTTATGAACACTGAAGCTTTCTTT
>TRBJ2-7|16|TRBD2|TRBV3-1|.
CASSQGSAGAWDEQYF
TGTGCCAGCAGCCAAGGCAGCGCGGGAGCTTGGGACGAGCAGTACTTC
>TRBJ1-1|14|.|TRBV9|many
CASSTGTRNTEAFF
TGTGCCAGCAGCACCGGGACACGGAACACTGAAGCTTTCTTT
>TRBJ2-7|14|.|TRBV20-1|few
CSARDPQGRNEQYF
TGCAGTGCTAGAGACCCACAGGGAAGGAACGAGCAGTACTTC
>TRBJ2-5|16|TRBD1|TRBV7-6|few
CASSPTTGKTKETQYF
TGTGCCAGCTCACCAACGACAGGGAAGACCAAAGAGACCCAGTACTTC
>TRBJ1-2|13|.|TRBV29-1|many
CSVPTPSNYGYTF
TGCAGCGTTCCGACACCCTCTAACTATGGCTACACCTTC
>TRBJ1-1|15|.|TRBV9|few
CASSGGGAWDTEAFF
TGTGCCAGCAGCGGCGGAGGGGCCTGGGACACTGAAGCTTTCTTT
>TRBJ1-3|15|.|TRBV4-1|few
CASSRVEGVGNTIYF
TGCGCCAGCAGCCGGGTGGAAGGGGTCGGAAACACCATATATTTT
>TRBJ2-5|14|.|TRBV7-7|many
CASSLTPYQETQYF
TGTGCTAGCAGCTTGACACCGTACCAAGAGACCCAGTACTTC
>TRBJ1-4|14|TRBD1|TRBV10-3|.
CAIRDRGLNEKLFF
TGTGCCATCAGGGACAGGGGGCTCAATGAAAAACTGTTTTTT
>TRBJ2-7|15|.|TRBV7-9|.
CASSLGFAGTYEQCF
TGTGCCAGCAGCTTAGGCTTTGCGGGAACCTACGAGCAGTGCTTC
>TRBJ2-1|12|.|TRBV29-1|.
CSVEFRYNEQFF
TGCAGCGTTGAGTTTAGATACAATGAGCAGTTCTTC
>TRBJ2-5|12|TRBD1|TRBV20-1|few
CSVLGGRETQYF
TGCAGTGTGCTAGGGGGCCGGGAGACCCAGTACTTC
>TRBJ1-1|13|.|TRBV7-9|.
CASVGLWDTEAFF
TGTGCCAGCGTGGGGCTTTGGGACACTGAAGCTTTCTTT
>TRBJ2-7|13|.|TRBV10-2|.
CVGQRASSYEQYF
TGCGTCGGGCAGCGGGCAAGCTCCTACGAGCAGTACTTC
>TRBJ1-1|15|TRBD1|TRBV19|few
CASSQQGGLSTEAFF
TGTGCCAGTAGCCAACAGGGGGGCCTGAGCACTGAAGCTTTCTTT
>TRBJ2-5|11|.|TRBV7-3|.
CAWGSGWTQYF
TGTGCCTGGGGTTCAGGGTGGACCCAGTACTTC
>TRBJ2-7|13|.|TRBV6-5|.
CASSYDTSYEQYF
TGTGCCAGCAGTTACGACACCTCCTACGAGCAGTACTTC
>TRBJ2-5|17|TRBD2|TRBV7-2|.
CASSSGIISGGGETQYF
TGTGCCAGCAGCTCAGGAATCATTAGCGGGGGCGGGGAGACCCAGTACTTC
>TRBJ1-2|13|.|TRBV24-1|.
CATSDGRQAGYTF
TGTGCCACCAGTGATGGTAGACAGGCCGGCTACACCTTC
>TRBJ2-5|11|.|TRBV7-8|.
CASSSQENQYF
TGTGCCAGCAGCTCACAGGAGAATCAGTACTTC
>TRBJ1-2|13|.|TRBV7-2|many
CASIEGQIYGYTF
TGTGCCAGCATCGAAGGACAGATCTATGGCTACACCTTC
>TRBJ1-6|13|TRBD1|TRBV29-1|.
CSTRTGSDPPLHF
TGCAGCACTCGGACAGGGTCTGATCCACCCCTCCACTTT
>TRBJ2-7|14|.|TRBV5-4|many
CASSLSLQAREQYF
TGTGCCAGCAGCTTGAGTCTACAGGCCAGAGAGCAGTACTTC
>TRBJ1-1|13|TRBD1|TRBV25-1|.
CASKGAMNTEAFF
TGTGCCAGTAAGGGGGCTATGAACACTGAAGCTTTCTTT